The clone carrying this TCR beta chain was recorded only once. Original data processing: Amplification of reference gene primers was used by the study to estimate nucleated cell counts. Assay used: immunoSEQ multiplex PCR; TCRdb lists only in-frame clones, some missing. D and trimming come from the DNA, and the V and J calls and clone size come from that table. The table has about 100,000 clones, around 93% seen once. The sample is drawn from a study of blood T cell repertoires in COVID-19. Across the whole study: Material from acute and convalescent COVID-19 was sourced from the United States, Italy and Spain. PBMCs, B-cell-depleted T cells, or T cells were the source of the cDNA or gDNA that made up the material.

Between the trimmed V and J ends, which lost 0 bases and 0 bases, there was a span of 16 bases. CDR1 MNHEY and CDR2 SVGEGT come from the germline V gene. The CDR3 runs to 18 residues. The rearrangement joins TRBV6-2 or TRBV6-3 to TRBJ2-3, with D possibly matching TRBD2 (5 bases). Sequencing input: peripheral blood. The clonotype was recovered from a man between 45 and 60 years old with acute or convalescent COVID-19. The DNA of the CDR3 is TGTGCCAGCAGTTACTCCCCTAGGGCGGGCCGGAGCACAGATACGCAGTATTTT. Its protein is CASSYSPRAGRSTDTQYF.